The present T cell receptor beta chain was sequenced within a study of cytomegalovirus exposure and HLA in healthy donors (dated by TCRdb to 2016 to 2017). Background for the entire study: An earlier analysis of roughly 500 of the donors reported 276 Gb of sequence data and 100 million to 120 million unique TCR beta sequences obtained from some 170 million T cells. An early release that covered fewer than 800 HLA-typed donors contained approximately 300 gigabases of sequencing data and tens of millions of unique TCR sequences. Of the approximately 400 genotyped donors, approximately 80% were placed in the genetic ancestry cluster associated with self-reported Caucasian donors. The aim of the study was to test whether cataloging public T cell receptors could identify signatures of past pathogen exposure. Using immunosequencing, the study profiled T cell repertoires from 500 to 800 subjects and related those repertoires to cytomegalovirus serostatus. In addition to the first cohort of hundreds of subjects, a separate validation cohort of 120 different subjects was used. The study combined high-throughput TCR immunosequencing, statistical association of individual TCRs with disease status, and machine learning to predict cytomegalovirus infection status. A later analysis re-analyzed previously published TCR beta repertoires from 666 donors and added high-resolution HLA genotyping to study TCR occurrence patterns. The later analysis used no new phenotypic data to find candidate immune exposures, relying instead on TCR beta sequences and their occurrence across donors. An earlier analysis of approximately 500 of the donors applied high-throughput TCR beta sequencing to assess whether each TCR beta V gene segment acted as functional or pseudogenic. Donor age, sex, ethnicity and CMV serostatus were compiled together with the repertoire data. A later genetic analysis used genome-wide SNP genotypes for about 60% of the roughly 700 donors, treating that subset as a discovery cohort. All discovery cohort repertoires had been generated using a single sequencing platform. Both class I and class II loci were covered by HLA typing, at four-digit resolution. The number of typed donors differed by locus: roughly 629-630 for A, B, C, DRB1 and DQB1; 500 to 550 for DQA1; 606 for DPA1; and around 490 for DPB1. A few DR-DQ haplotypes were treated as single units for association and clustering because of strong linkage in the cohort. Across some 400 genotyped donors of the cohort, an average of about 240,000 unique TCR beta nucleotide sequences per donor were sequenced, and roughly 17% of those sequences were non-productive.

Receptor libraries were prepared by the immunoSEQ multiplex PCR assay. A mixture of 60 forward primers for TCR Vbeta segments and 13 reverse primers for TCR Jbeta segments was used in the multiplex PCR. The CDR3 region of rearranged TCR beta genes was amplified from genomic DNA with a multiplex PCR assay. On the Illumina HiSeq System, the amplified TCR beta libraries were sequenced as 87-base-pair reads. Per the authors' processing: Across the 670 or so repertoires, a later analysis counted roughly 84 million unique TCR beta chains, 9 million to 14 million of which were shared by at least two donors. Raw reads were error-corrected and collapsed into unique sequences by a nearest-neighbor algorithm in which closely related sequences were merged to remove PCR and sequencing errors. Alignment of CDR3 sequences to IMGT reference sequences was used to assign V, D and J gene segments. For a sequence to be retained, a match of at least six nucleotides to both a V gene segment and a J gene segment was required. A rearrangement counted as productive if the CDR3 had no stop codons and remained in frame with V and J, and every other rearrangement counted as non-productive. CDR3 was defined according to IMGT convention as the region running from the second conserved V-encoded cysteine to the conserved J-encoded phenylalanine. Sequences without an unambiguous match to a single V gene segment were excluded from the earlier analysis of over 500 of the donors. In an earlier analysis of approximately 590 of the donors, V segments were called functional above 56.7% productive rearrangements and were called segregating when the between-donor standard deviation exceeded 5%. To diagnose cytomegalovirus status from the catalog of TCR beta chain sequences, a statistical classification framework was built. In a later analysis, TCR nucleotide sequences were compared against IMGT/GENE-DB human TR gene sequences so that V and J genes could be assigned. A later analysis assigned CDR3 sequences and most-parsimonious VDJ recombination scenarios with the TCRdist pipeline. In a later analysis, each TCR beta chain was defined by its CDR3 amino acid sequence together with its V-gene family, and reads without a unique V-gene family were excluded. To address suspected cross-contamination and a sequencing artifact, a later analysis removed over 500 highly shared, low-generation-probability nucleotide sequences. A later analysis calculated a clonal expansion index for each public chain from normalized within-repertoire ranks of inferred template counts. A later analysis computed generation probabilities with a VDJ recombination model fitted to out-of-frame rearrangements, and checked the results against IGoR. In a later analysis, hypergeometric tests were used to score TCR-TCR, TCR-HLA and TCR-CMV co-occurrence, with a repertoire-size bias correction applied to TCR pairs. False discovery rates were estimated in a later analysis by permuting HLA or CMV assignments 20 times. In a later analysis, co-occurring TCRs were grouped using DBSCAN, with TCRdist sequence similarity added in when clustering inside HLA-allele-positive subsets. Co-occurrence clustering excluded repertoires with fewer than 30,000 or more than 120,000 public chains, plus five with anomalous nucleotide sharing. Held by TCRdb, this immuneACCESS table contains in-frame sequences only and omits some clones. Under half of the omission traces to an unresolved V gene where checked; the cause of the rest is unknown. V and J calls and clone size are those listed in that table; D and trimming were worked out from the DNA. In all, the sample holds roughly 100,000 clones, and 70% to 80% of those were seen once. The ten top clones hold over 2% of the sample.

The cohort was made up of approximately 700 healthy bone marrow donors. At the time of sampling, every cohort member was nominally healthy, though immune exposures that went unrecorded were likely present. The donor was CMV seronegative and belonged to the group of more than 300 seronegative cohort members. Every donor gave a peripheral blood sample, and the peripheral blood mononuclear cells from that sample were used for TCR beta sequencing. The Qiagen DNeasy Blood Extraction Kit was used to extract genomic DNA from the blood cell samples. General conclusions and limits of the study: Across donors, most TCR sequences were observed very rarely, whereas some public TCRs were present in many individuals. Three of the identified cytomegalovirus-associated TCR beta chains were confirmed in vitro to be specific for cytomegalovirus antigens. The authors suggested that the approach could potentially be extended to other disease states and immunological phenotypes. A later analysis found that TCR association rates varied across HLA loci, with DRB1 alleles showing the most associated TCRs and HLA-C alleles the fewest. In a later analysis, HLA-associated TCR beta chains showed more clonal expansion and lower generation probabilities than non-associated chains that were equally common. In this cohort, only TCR beta chains were sequenced, and detectable features were limited by the absence of alpha or paired-chain data. The presence/absence analyses assumed that sequencing depth was roughly uniform across donors, and that assumption may not be true. Cytomegalovirus status was reported to be diagnosed by the classifier with high specificity and sensitivity in both the original and validation cohorts. At a false discovery rate of 0.05, a later analysis linked 16,951 TCR beta sequences to specific HLA alleles. In the study, around 150 TCR beta chains were listed as associated with cytomegalovirus. Because HLA typing was missing for some donors at each locus, association tests included only the typed subset. A later genetic analysis associated a missense DCLRE1C variant with V-gene and J-gene trimming of TCR beta chains, and an independent cohort replicated the association. A group of highly shared sequence variants was considered likely to be a technical artifact of the sequencing pipeline. Correlated functional status among segregating V segments might be attributable to linkage disequilibrium, but an unknown experimental factor could not be ruled out. An earlier analysis of around 500 of the donors showed that most TCR beta V segments appeared in productive rearrangements either about 87% or about 30% of the time, which broadly matched IMGT annotations. According to a later analysis, parvovirus B19, influenza, CMV and Epstein-Barr virus appeared linked to several top co-occurrence clusters. A later genetic analysis reported fewer N-insertions in productive TCRs among donors in an Asian-associated ancestry cluster than the roughly 640-donor mean. When HLA alleles, especially DR and DQ, strongly co-occurred, TCR associations were difficult to assign to individual alleles. In a later analysis, most CMV-associated TCR beta chains were found to appear HLA-restricted, with HLA associations seemingly driven largely by CMV exposure. Because the 87-base-pair reads could not distinguish some IMGT-functional V segments, including TRBV6-2 and TRBV6-3, those segments were excluded. Because counts were too low, approximately 15 rarely observed V segments, including chromosome 9 orphons, were excluded from the earlier analysis of fewer than 650 of the donors. Immune exposure information for the cohort was limited to CMV serostatus. A further reported finding was that TCR beta sequences accurately predicted the HLA-A and HLA-B alleles for most subjects in the first cohort.

As regards this clone: Its antigen is currently not known. Base quality data are lacking; no much larger clone is found one base away.

Sequences SGHRS (CDR1) and YFSETQ (CDR2) are obtained from the germline V gene. Including the terminal cysteine and phenylalanine, the CDR3 comprises 14 residues. Of the read, only the CDR3 DNA is kept; its 42 bases are in frame from base 1. Between the V and J ends, shortened by 0 bases and 6 bases respectively, the junction contains 12 bases. The sequence was obtained from a young man in good health and CMV-seronegative. The sequencing input was PBMCs. The rearranged segments are TRBV5-1 and TRBJ1-1, with a tentative D gene TRBD1 over 5 matching bases. The base sequence is TGCGCCAGCAGCTTGGAAGGCAGGGCGTCTGAAGCTTTCTTT. Protein translation: CASSLEGRASEAFF.